One sample yielded the 15 T cell receptor beta chains listed below, sequenced in a study of T cells in Graves' hyperthyroidism and ophthalmopathy. Using RNA transcripts as the source, TCR beta CDR3 regions were amplified. HTBI primers drove first-round RT-PCR of the TCR CDR3. TCRdb redid the calling of the multiplex PCR reads with MiXCR, one entry per CDR3 protein. Of roughly 360,000 distinct CDR3 sequences detected, approximately 12% appear once; the ten largest clones hold less than 25%. Source material: blood. These receptor sequences come from a man aged 25 to 40 with Graves' hyperthyroidism that later progressed to Graves' ophthalmopathy.

This clonotype was seen repeatedly, ten times or more. The chain couples TRBV12-3 or TRBV12-4 to TRBJ1-5; no firm D call. Trimming removed 3 bases at V and 6 bases at J, with 9 bases between. CDR3 length equals 13 residues. The CDR3 sequence is CASSFSEIQPQHF. In DNA, the CDR3 is TGTGCCAGCAGTTTTAGTGAAATTCAGCCCCAGCATTTT.

This clonotype was found many times. The chain couples TRBV28 to TRBJ2-1; 9 bases are a match to TRBD1. Germline values: CDR1 MDHEN, CDR2 SYDVKM. The V gene end was trimmed by 2 bases and the J gene end by 7 bases; junction bases not matched to a gene: 3. The CDR3 runs to 14 residues. The CDR3 sequence: CASSLTGGANEQFF. The CDR3 bases are TGTGCCAGCAGTTTAACAGGGGGCGCGAATGAGCAGTTCTTC.

This chain links TRBV12-3 or TRBV12-4 with TRBJ2-4; D assignment may be TRBD1 or TRBD2 (5 bases each). V was pared by 3 bases and J by 5 bases, with 17 bases between. The CDR3 contains 16 residues. This chain's CDR3 is CASSFRGGGWQNIQYF. DNA for the CDR3: TGTGCCAGCAGTTTTCGTGGGGGTGGTTGGCAAAACATTCAGTACTTC.

The chain uses TRBV20-1 and TRBJ2-6; D call uncertain. CDR1 and CDR2 from the germline V gene are DFQATT and SNEGSKA (reference sequence). Trimming removed 1 base from V and 0 bases from J, with 7 bases in between. There are 15 residues in the CDR3. The DNA of the CDR3 is TGCAGTGCTAGAGTGTATGGCTCTGGGGCCAACGTCCTGACTTTC. It yields the protein CSARVYGSGANVLTF.

This clonotype showed up many times. J is TRBJ2-5 and V is TRBV28; no reliable D call. V was shortened by 6 bases and J by 5 bases, with 13 bases between the two germline ends. Looked up from germline, CDR1 is MDHEN and CDR2 is SYDVKM. The length of the CDR3 is 13 residues. CDR3 sequence: CASSVVALETQYF. In nucleotides, the CDR3 is TGTGCCAGCAGCGTCGTGGCACTGGAGACCCAGTACTTC.

This clonotype was counted at least ten times. The chain has TRBV7-8 and TRBJ1-6, with 11 bases aligning to TRBD1. V shed 5 bases, J shed 9 bases, and the junction held 6 bases outside the gene matches. Per germline, CDR1 SGHVS and CDR2 FQNEAQ. CDR3 size: 15 residues. CDR3 nucleotide sequence: TGTGCCAGCAGCCGTAGGACAGGGGGCACTTCACCCCTCCACTTT. Protein: CASSRRTGGTSPLHF.

This clonotype was recorded at least ten times. This chain connects TRBV12-3 or TRBV12-4 to TRBJ2-3, with 11 bases that match TRBD2. The CDR3 spans 20 residues. Trimming took 1 base from V and 2 from J; bases not matched to a gene: 14. Here the CDR3 DNA reads TGTGCCAGCAGTTTAGTTAGACTAGCGGGGCGGAATTCGATCACAGATACGCAGTATTTT. Protein sequence: CASSLVRLAGRNSITDTQYF.

This clonotype has at least ten counts. J is TRBJ2-3 and V is TRBV11-3; 8 bases agree with TRBD1. Per germline, CDR1 SGHNT and CDR2 YENEEA. The CDR3 sequence is 15 residues long. J was trimmed by 2 bases and V by 5 bases; bases with no gene match: 6. The CDR3 spells CASSRTGQFTDTQYF. CDR3 nucleotides: TGTGCCAGCAGCCGGACAGGGCAATTCACAGATACGCAGTATTTT.

This clonotype was detected ten times or more. The chain links TRBV11-2 to TRBJ2-1, with D hard to call. The CDR3 sequence is 12 residues long. Looked up from germline, CDR1 is SGHAT and CDR2 is FQNNGV. V lost 3 bases and J lost 7, with 7 bases in between. The CDR3 DNA reads as TGTGCCAGCAGCTTCGAAGGGAATGAGCAGTTCTTC. Protein product: CASSFEGNEQFF.

This clonotype was counted a few times. The chain carries TRBV2 and TRBJ1-2; D is ambiguous. From germline, CDR1 is SNHLY and CDR2 FYNNEI. This CDR3 region has 12 residues. The V and J ends lost 8 bases and 3 bases respectively, with 10 bases between them. The CDR3 spells CASPLRDYGYTF. The DNA of the CDR3 is TGTGCCAGCCCCCTGAGGGACTATGGCTACACCTTC. The variable domain in full, with the rest retrieved from reference TRBV2 and TRBJ1-2, is EPEVTQTPSHQVTQMGQEVILRCVPISNHLYFYWYRQILGQKVEFLVSFYNNEISEKSEIFDDQFSVERPDGSNFTLKIRSTKLEDSAMYFCASPLRDYGYTFGSGTRLTVV.

This clonotype was picked up a small number of times. V gene TRBV7-2 combines with J gene TRBJ1-5; TRBD1 aligns across 8 bases. Germline assignment: CDR1 SGHTA and CDR2 FQGNSA. V shed 6 bases, J shed 6 bases, and the junction held 4 bases outside the gene matches. This CDR3 is 13 amino acids long. The CDR3 loop is CASSTTGVQPQHF. The CDR3 DNA is TGTGCCAGCAGTACGACAGGGGTTCAGCCCCAGCATTTT.

This clonotype was recorded at least ten times. The chain uses TRBV12-3 or TRBV12-4 and TRBJ1-3, with D unclear. There are 17 residues in the CDR3. Trimming took off 6 bases at V and 0 bases at J, with 18 bases between the two ends. CDR3 nucleotide sequence: TGTGCCAGCAGCAACAGCCAGTACAGATACTCTGGAAACACCATATATTTT. It codes for CASSNSQYRYSGNTIYF.

This clonotype has a handful of counts. The J gene is TRBJ2-7, the V gene TRBV18, with D hard to call. The CDR3 loop spans 11 amino acids. Per germline, CDR1 KGHSH and CDR2 LQKENI. Trimming left V 6 bases short and J 4 bases short, with 7 bases between. The CDR3 DNA is TGTGCCAGCTCGATAGGTTACGAGCAGTACTTC. It specifies CASSIGYEQYF.

Comment on this clonotype: Its ends do not fully match the called genes, so a read error is possible. J is TRBJ1-2 and V is TRBV7-2; TRBD1 might be the D (6 bases). The CDR3 totals 15 residues. The germline gives CDR1 SGHTA, CDR2 FQGNSA. The CDR3 bases are TGCGCCAGCAGCCAAGCAGGGGAGAGGAGCTATGGCTACACCTTC. Its protein is CASSQAGERSYGYTF.

This clonotype was observed at least ten times. The chain uses TRBV12-3 or TRBV12-4 and TRBJ2-1, with D perhaps assigned TRBD1 or TRBD2 (5 bases each). V was trimmed by 3 bases and J by 8 bases, leaving 11 bases between them. This CDR3 is built from 13 residues. The CDR3 here is CASSFIRDDEQFF. CDR3 sequence (DNA): TGTGCCAGCAGTTTCATTAGGGACGATGAGCAGTTCTTC.